This T cell receptor beta chain was identified during a study of T cells in Graves' hyperthyroidism and ophthalmopathy. Study context: Blood from the periphery was taken at initial diagnosis, before any treatment. The study's findings and limits: Among thyroid clonotypes expanded above 0.001, most also appeared in blood. Model-based prediction identified ophthalmopathy a median around seven months prior to its onset.

Clinical Activity Scores of at least 3, NOSPECS grades of at least 4 and durations under 3 months characterized ophthalmopathy patients. Trimming took 4 bases from V and 1 from J, leaving 10 bases between them. Germline CDR1 is SNHLY and CDR2 is FYNNEI. This CDR3 spans 14 amino acids. Researchers took RNA transcripts and amplified the TCR beta CDR3 regions from them. A set of HTBI primers served as the primers for a first-round RT-PCR of the TCR CDR3. One entry per CDR3 protein, called by TCRdb with MiXCR from the multiplex PCR reads. The sample has around 540,000 distinct CDR3 sequences; 16% are singletons. This clonotype was picked up many times. Its antigen is not known.

Material: blood. The sequence came from a woman in her thirties with Graves' ophthalmopathy. This chain uses TRBV2 with TRBJ2-5, with D uncertain. CDR3 sequence: CASSADVIQETQYF. CDR3 sequence (DNA): TGTGCCAGCAGTGCTGACGTTATCCAAGAGACCCAGTACTTC.